This TCR beta chain was sequenced in a study of cytomegalovirus exposure and HLA in healthy donors. For the study at large: As an earlier analysis found, about 200 million T cells yielded over 95 million unique TCR beta sequences.

Losses at the gene ends were 2 bases for V and 7 bases for J; bases not matched to a gene: 7. This CDR3 comprises 15 residues. Germline-derived CDR1 and CDR2 are SNHLY and FYNNEI. PCR was performed using 60 Vbeta and 13 Jbeta primers. Authors' data handling: Some 10 million of 70 million to 80 million unique TCR beta chains were shared, per a later count. Profiled with immunoSEQ multiplex PCR; TCRdb holds only in-frame clones, not every one. V, J and clone size derive from that table, while D and trimming were established from the DNA sequence. The table for this sample gives 60,000 to 85,000 clones. Of note for this clone: Its antigen is currently unknown.

Study results and caveats: A later analysis linked a missense DCLRE1C variant to TCR beta V- and J-gene trimming. A later analysis associated some 16,000 TCR beta sequences with HLA alleles at a 0.05 false discovery rate.

Sequenced input: PBMCs. This clonotype originated in a man aged 50 to 59 in good health and CMV-seropositive. This chain uses TRBV2 with TRBJ2-2; 7 bases map to TRBD2. The CDR3: CASSEQGGENGELFF. DNA of the CDR3: TGTGCCAGCAGTGAACAGGGAGGGGAAAACGGGGAGCTGTTTTTT.